This T cell receptor beta chain was recovered during a study of blood T cell repertoires in COVID-19. TCRdb keeps only in-frame clones here, not all; method: immunoSEQ multiplex PCR. This table has nearly 200,000 clones, approximately 84% appearing once. Cohort 3 recovery required two negative PCRs, clearance, or symptom resolution. The TCR sequence derives from a man aged 35 to 55 who had recovered from COVID-19. Specimen: PBMCs or T cells enriched from blood (not recorded which).

The CDR3 reads CAWSWLLNTEAFF. The CDR3 nucleotides read TGTGCCTGGAGTTGGCTCCTGAACACTGAAGCTTTCTTT. The chain links TRBV30 to TRBJ1-1; D gene unclear. This CDR3 has 13 amino acids. CDR1 GTSNPN and CDR2 SVGIG come from the germline V gene (reference sequence). Trimming took off 2 bases at V and 0 bases at J, with 7 bases between the two ends.